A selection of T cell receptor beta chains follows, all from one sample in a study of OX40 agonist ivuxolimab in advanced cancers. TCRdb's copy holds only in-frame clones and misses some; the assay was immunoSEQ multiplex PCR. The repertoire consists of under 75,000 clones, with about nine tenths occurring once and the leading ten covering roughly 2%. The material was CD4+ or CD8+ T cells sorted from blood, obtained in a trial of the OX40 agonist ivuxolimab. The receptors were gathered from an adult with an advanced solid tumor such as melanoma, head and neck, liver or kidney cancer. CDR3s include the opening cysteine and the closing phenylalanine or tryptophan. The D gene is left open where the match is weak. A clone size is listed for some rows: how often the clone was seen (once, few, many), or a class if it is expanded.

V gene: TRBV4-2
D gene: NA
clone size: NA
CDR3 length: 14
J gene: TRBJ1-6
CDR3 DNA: TGTGCCAGCAGCCTGGAGGGTAACAATTCACCCCTCCACTTT
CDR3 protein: CASSLEGNNSPLHF

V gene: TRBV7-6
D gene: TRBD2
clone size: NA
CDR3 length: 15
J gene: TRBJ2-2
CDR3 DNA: TGTGCCAGCAGTCGTCAGGGCGGGGGCACCGGGGAGCTGTTTTTT
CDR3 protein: CASSRQGGGTGELFF

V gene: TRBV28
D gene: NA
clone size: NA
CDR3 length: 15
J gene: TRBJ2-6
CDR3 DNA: TGTGCCAGCAGTTTTAGCGGTTCTGGGGCCAACGTCCTGACTTTC
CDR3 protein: CASSFSGSGANVLTF

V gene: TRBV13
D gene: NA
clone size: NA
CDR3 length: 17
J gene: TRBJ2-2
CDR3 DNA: TGTGCCAGCAGTCAAATTCCCCACAGGGCCGGCACCGGGGAGCTGTTTTTT
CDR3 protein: CASSQIPHRAGTGELFF

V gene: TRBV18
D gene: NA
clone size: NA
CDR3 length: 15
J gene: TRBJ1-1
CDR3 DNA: TGTGCCAGCTCACCCGGACAGCTAATGAACACTGAAGCTTTCTTT
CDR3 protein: CASSPGQLMNTEAFF

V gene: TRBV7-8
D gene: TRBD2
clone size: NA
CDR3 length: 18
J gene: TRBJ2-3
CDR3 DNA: TGTGCCAGCAGCTCACGGACTAGCGGTGCCAGAAGCACAGATACGCAGTATTTT
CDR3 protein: CASSSRTSGARSTDTQYF

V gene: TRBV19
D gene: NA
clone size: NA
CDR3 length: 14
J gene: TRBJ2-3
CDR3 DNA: TGTGCCACCCGCGCAAGGGGAGGCACAGATACGCAGTATTTT
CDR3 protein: CATRARGGTDTQYF

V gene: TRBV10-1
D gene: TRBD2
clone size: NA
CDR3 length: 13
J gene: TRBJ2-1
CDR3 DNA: TGCGCCAGCAGTCCCGGACTAGCGGGGGGCCAGTTCTTC
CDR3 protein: CASSPGLAGGQFF

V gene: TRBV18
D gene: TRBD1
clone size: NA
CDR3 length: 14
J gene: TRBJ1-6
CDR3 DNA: TGTGCCACCGCCGCAGGGGGCACGGGGACACCCCTCCACTTT
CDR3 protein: CATAAGGTGTPLHF

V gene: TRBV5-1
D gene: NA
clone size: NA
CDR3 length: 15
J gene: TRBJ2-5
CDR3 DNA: TGCGCCAGCAGCTTTACCGGACAGTCCTTGAAGACCCAGTACTTC
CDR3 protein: CASSFTGQSLKTQYF

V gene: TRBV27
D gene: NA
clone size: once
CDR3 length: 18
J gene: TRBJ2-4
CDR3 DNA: TGTGCCAGCAGTTTGGCCCTTCGGGACCGACCAGCCAAAAACATTCAGTACTTC
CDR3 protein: CASSLALRDRPAKNIQYF

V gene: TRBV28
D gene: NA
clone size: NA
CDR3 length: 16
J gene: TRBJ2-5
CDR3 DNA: TGTGCCAGCAGTTTGTCCGCAGGGGTGGGCCAAGAGACCCAGTACTTC
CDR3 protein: CASSLSAGVGQETQYF

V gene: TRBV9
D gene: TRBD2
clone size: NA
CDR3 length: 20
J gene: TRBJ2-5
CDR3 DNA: TGTGCCAGCAGCGTAGCTGACGGGGTAGCGGGAGGTAGTAGAATAGAGACCCAGTACTTC
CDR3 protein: CASSVADGVAGGSRIETQYF

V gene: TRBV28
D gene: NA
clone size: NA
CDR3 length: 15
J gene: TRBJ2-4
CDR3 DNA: TGTGCCAGCAGTTTAAGAAGAGGGCTGAGAAACATTCAGTACTTC
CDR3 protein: CASSLRRGLRNIQYF

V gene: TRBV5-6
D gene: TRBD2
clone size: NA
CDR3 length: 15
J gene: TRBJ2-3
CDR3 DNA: TGTGCCAGCAGCCGCCTAGCGGATAGCACAGATACGCAGTATTTT
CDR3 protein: CASSRLADSTDTQYF

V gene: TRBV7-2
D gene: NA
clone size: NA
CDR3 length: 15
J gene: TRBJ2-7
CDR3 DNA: TGTGCCAGCAGCTTAGGCCCTACCCCTAACTACGAGCAGTACTTC
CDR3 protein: CASSLGPTPNYEQYF

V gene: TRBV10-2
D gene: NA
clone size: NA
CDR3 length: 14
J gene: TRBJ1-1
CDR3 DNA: TGCGCCAGCAGTGAGTCGAACAGCGGCACTGAAGCTTTCTTT
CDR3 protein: CASSESNSGTEAFF

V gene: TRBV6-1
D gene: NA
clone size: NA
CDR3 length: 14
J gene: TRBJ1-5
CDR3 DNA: TGTGCCAGCAGTGAATTTTTCAGCAATCAGCCCCAGCATTTT
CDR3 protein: CASSEFFSNQPQHF

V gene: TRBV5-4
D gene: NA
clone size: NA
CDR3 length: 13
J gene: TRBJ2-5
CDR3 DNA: TGTGCCAGCAGCAACGGCCTGGAGGAGACCCAGTACTTC
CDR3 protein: CASSNGLEETQYF

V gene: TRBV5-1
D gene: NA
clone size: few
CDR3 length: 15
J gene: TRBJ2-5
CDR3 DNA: TGCGCCAGCAGCTTGGGATCGGCAGGCAAAGAGACCCAGTACTTC
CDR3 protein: CASSLGSAGKETQYF

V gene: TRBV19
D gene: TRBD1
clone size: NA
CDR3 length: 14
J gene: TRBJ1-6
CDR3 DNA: TGTGCCAGTAGTATGTCAGGGGGAAATTCACCCCTCCACTTT
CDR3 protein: CASSMSGGNSPLHF

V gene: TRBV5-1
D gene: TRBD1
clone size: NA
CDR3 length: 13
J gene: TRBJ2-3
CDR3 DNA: TGCGCCAGCAGCCGGGACAGTCCAGATACGCAGTATTTT
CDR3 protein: CASSRDSPDTQYF

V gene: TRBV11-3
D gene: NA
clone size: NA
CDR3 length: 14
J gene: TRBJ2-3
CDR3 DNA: TGTGCCAGCAGCCCTGATTGGGCCACAGATACGCAGTATTTT
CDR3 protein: CASSPDWATDTQYF

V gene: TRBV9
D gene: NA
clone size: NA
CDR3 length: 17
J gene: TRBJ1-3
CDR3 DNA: TGTGCCAGCAGCGTAGACCCGGGACGGAACTCTGGAAACACCATATATTTT
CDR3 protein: CASSVDPGRNSGNTIYF

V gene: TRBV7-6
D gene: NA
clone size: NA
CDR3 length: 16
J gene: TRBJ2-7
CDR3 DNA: TGTGCCAGCAGCTTAGGTGGACGCACCGGCGGCTACGAGCAGTACTTC
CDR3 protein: CASSLGGRTGGYEQYF

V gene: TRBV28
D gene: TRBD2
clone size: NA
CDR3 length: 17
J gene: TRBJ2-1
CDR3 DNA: TGTGCCAGCAGGCGCGGGAGGGCCGCGGGATCCTACAATGAGCAGTTCTTC
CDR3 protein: CASRRGRAAGSYNEQFF

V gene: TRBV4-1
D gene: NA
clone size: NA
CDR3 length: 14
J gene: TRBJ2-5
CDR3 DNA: TGCGCCAGCAGCCTTACAGGGTTCCAAGAGACCCAGTACTTC
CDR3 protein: CASSLTGFQETQYF

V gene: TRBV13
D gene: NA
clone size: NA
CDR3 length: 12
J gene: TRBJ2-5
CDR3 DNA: TGTGCCAGCAGCTCACAGAGAGAGACCCAGTACTTC
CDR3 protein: CASSSQRETQYF

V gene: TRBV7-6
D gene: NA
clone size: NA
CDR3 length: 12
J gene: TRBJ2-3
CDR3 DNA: TGTGCCAGCAGCCGCCCGCCACATACGCAGTATTTT
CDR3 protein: CASSRPPHTQYF

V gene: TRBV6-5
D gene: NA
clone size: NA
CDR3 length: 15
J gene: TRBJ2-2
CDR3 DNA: TGTGCCAGCAACCCACAGCGTTCGAACACCGGGGAGCTGTTTTTT
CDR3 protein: CASNPQRSNTGELFF

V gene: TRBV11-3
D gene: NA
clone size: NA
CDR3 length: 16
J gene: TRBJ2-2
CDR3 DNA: TGTGCCAGCAGCTCCTCACAGGGATGGAACACCGGGGAGCTGTTTTTT
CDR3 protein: CASSSSQGWNTGELFF

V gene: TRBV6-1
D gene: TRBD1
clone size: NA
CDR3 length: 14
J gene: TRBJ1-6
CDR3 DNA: TGTGCCAGCAGTGGAGGGACAGTAAATTCACCCCTCCACTTT
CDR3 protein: CASSGGTVNSPLHF

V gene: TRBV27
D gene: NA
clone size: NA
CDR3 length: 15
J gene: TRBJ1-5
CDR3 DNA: TGTGCCAGCAGTTCCGGGAGCACCGGCAATCAGCCCCAGCATTTT
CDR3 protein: CASSSGSTGNQPQHF

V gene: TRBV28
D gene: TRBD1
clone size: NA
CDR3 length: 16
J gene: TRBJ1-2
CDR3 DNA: TGTGCCAGCAGCCCACCAGGGGACAGGATTAACTATGGCTACACCTTC
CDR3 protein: CASSPPGDRINYGYTF

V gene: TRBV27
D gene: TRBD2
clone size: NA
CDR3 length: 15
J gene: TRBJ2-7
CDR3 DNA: TGTGCCAGCCGTCAGTCGGGGGGGCGATCCTACGAGCAGTACTTC
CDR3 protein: CASRQSGGRSYEQYF

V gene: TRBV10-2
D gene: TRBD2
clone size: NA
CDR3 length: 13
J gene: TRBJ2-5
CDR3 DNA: TGCGCCAGCACCTCCGGGAGGAGGGAGACCCAGTACTTC
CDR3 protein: CASTSGRRETQYF

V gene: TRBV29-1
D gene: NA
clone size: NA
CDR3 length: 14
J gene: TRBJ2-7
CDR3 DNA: TGCAGCGTTGCGGGGGTCGGGCCCCCGTTCGAGCAGTACTTC
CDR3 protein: CSVAGVGPPFEQYF

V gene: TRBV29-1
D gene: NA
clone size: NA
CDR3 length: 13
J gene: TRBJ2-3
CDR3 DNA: TGCAGCGTTGGAACCCGGGACGCAGATACGCAGTATTTT
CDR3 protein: CSVGTRDADTQYF

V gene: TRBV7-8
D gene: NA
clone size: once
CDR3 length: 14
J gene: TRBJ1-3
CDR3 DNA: TGTGCCAGCAGCACGTCGGTCTCTGGAAACACCATATATTTT
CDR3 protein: CASSTSVSGNTIYF

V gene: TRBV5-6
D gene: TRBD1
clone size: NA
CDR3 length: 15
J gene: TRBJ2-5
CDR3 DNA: TGTGCCAGCAGCACGACCAGGACAGGGCGGGAGACCCAGTACTTC
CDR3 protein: CASSTTRTGRETQYF

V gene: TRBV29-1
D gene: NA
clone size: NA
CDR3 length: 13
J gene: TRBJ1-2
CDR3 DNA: TGCAGCGTTGGGACAGAGGCTCGAGGTGGCTACACCTTC
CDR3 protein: CSVGTEARGGYTF

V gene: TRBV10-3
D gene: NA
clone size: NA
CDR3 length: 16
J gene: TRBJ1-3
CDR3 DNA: TGTGCCATCAGTGAGAGGGGCAGTCTCTCTGGAAACACCATATATTTT
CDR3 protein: CAISERGSLSGNTIYF

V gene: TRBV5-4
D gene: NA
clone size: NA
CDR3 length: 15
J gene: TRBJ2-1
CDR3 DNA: TGTGCCAGCAGCCCCCCCCGCGGATCCTACAATGAGCAGTTCTTC
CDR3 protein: CASSPPRGSYNEQFF

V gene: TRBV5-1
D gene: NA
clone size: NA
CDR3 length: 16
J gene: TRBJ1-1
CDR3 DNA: TGCGCCAGCAGCTTGGCCCCCGTCAGTTTGAACACTGAAGCTTTCTTT
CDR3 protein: CASSLAPVSLNTEAFF

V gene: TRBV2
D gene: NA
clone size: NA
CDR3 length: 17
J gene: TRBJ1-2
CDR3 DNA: TGTGCCAGCAGTCCCTCACCTACTCCAGGGTTGGGCTATGGCTACACCTTC
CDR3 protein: CASSPSPTPGLGYGYTF

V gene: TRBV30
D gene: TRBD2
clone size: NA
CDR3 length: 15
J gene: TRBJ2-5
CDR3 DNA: TGTGCCTGGGATATGGGACTAGCAAGTCGAGAGACCCAGTACTTC
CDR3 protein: CAWDMGLASRETQYF

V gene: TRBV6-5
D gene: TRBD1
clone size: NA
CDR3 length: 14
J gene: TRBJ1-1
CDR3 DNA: TGTGCCAGCAGTAGGACAGGGACGAACACTGAAGCTTTCTTT
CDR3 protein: CASSRTGTNTEAFF

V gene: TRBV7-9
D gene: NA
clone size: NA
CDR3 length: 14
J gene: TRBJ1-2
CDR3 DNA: TGTGCCAGCAGCCCCACCGGGATAAACTATGGCTACACCTTC
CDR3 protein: CASSPTGINYGYTF

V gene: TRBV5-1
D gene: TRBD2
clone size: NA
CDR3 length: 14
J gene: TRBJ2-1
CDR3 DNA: TGCGCCAGCAGCTTTAGCGGGAGAGGGGATGAGCAGTTCTTC
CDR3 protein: CASSFSGRGDEQFF

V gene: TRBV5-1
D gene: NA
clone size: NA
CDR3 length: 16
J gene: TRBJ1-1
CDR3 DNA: TGCGCCAGCAGCTTGGAAGCCGGGCAAGGGAACACTGAAGCTTTCTTT
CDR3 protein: CASSLEAGQGNTEAFF

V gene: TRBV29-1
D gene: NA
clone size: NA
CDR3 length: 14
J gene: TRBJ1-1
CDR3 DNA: TGCAGCGTTGAAGATGACAGGCAGAACACTGAAGCTTTCTTT
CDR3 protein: CSVEDDRQNTEAFF

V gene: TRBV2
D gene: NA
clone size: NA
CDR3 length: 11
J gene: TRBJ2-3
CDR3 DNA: TGTGCCGGGGTAGCTTGGGATACGCAGTATTTT
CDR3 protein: CAGVAWDTQYF

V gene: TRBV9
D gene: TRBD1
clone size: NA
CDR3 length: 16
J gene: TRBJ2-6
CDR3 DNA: TGTGCCAGCAGCGGACAGGGCCTCTCTGGGGCCAACGTCCTGACTTTC
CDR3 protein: CASSGQGLSGANVLTF

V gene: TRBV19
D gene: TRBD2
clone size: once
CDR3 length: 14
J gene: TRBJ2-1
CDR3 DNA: TGTGCCACTTTAGCGGGAGGCTCCTACAATGAGCAGTTCTTC
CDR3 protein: CATLAGGSYNEQFF

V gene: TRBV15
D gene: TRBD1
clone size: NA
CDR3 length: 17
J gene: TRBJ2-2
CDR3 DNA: TGTGCCGCCAGCAGAGATATACCAGGGGGCGGCACCGGGGAGCTGTTTTTT
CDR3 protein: CAASRDIPGGGTGELFF

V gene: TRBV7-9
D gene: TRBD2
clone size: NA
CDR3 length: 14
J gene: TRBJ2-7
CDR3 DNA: TGTGCCAGCAGCTTATCTCTAGCGGGCTACGAGCAGTACTTC
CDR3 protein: CASSLSLAGYEQYF

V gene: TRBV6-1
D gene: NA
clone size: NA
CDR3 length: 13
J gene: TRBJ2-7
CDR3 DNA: TGTGCCAGCAGTGATCCAGTACGACACGAGCAGTACTTC
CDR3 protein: CASSDPVRHEQYF

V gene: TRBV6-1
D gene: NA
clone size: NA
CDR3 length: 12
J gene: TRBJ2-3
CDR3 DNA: TGTGCCAGCGCCGGTACCACAGATACGCAGTATTTT
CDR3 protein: CASAGTTDTQYF

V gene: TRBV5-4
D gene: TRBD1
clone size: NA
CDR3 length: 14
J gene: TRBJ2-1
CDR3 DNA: TGTGCCAGCAGCTTGTGGACAGGGAGCAATGAGCAGTTCTTC
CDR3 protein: CASSLWTGSNEQFF